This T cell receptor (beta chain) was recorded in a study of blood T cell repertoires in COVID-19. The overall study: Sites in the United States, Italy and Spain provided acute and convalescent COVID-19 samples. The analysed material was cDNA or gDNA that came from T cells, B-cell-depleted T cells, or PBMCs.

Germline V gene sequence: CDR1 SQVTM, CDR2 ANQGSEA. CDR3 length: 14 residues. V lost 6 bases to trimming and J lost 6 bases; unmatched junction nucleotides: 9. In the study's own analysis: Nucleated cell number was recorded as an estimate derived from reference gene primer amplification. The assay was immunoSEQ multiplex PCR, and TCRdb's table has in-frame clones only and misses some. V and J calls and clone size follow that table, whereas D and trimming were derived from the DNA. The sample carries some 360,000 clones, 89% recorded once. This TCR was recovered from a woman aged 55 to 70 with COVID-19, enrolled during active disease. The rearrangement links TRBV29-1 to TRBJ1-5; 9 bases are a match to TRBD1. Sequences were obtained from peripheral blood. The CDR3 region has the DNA TGCAGCGTCGGCGAACAGGGGGCAAGTCAGCCCCAGCATTTT. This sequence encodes CSVGEQGASQPQHF. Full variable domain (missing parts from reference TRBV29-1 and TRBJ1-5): SAVISQKPSRDICQRGTSLTIQCQVDSQVTMMFWYRQQPGQSLTLIATANQGSEATYESGFVIDKFPISRPNLTFSTLTVSNMSPEDSSIYLCSVGEQGASQPQHFGDGTRLSIL.